In this sample, the clone carrying this T cell receptor beta chain turned up many times. Its antigen is currently unknown. Germline V lookup: CDR1 SGHTA, CDR2 FQGNSA. With V trimmed by 4 bases and J by 6 bases, 15 bases remained unmatched. The length of the CDR3 is 17 residues. This sample is drawn from a study of identical twins. TCRdb processed the 5' RACE reads anew with MiXCR; each CDR3 protein has one entry. This sample carries fewer than 250,000 distinct CDR3 sequences, roughly 15% of them seen once, and the ten largest clones take 40%. Study observations and caveats: An excess of low generation probability was shown by twin-shared out-of-frame alpha sequences. Invariant T cells like MAIT and iNKT could partly confound the zero-insertion analyses.

These data also featured in a second study, about T cells expressing NK-cell markers. From that study: The share of CD8+ T cells held by dominant NKG2C+ clonotypes was about 1.0-7.5% in about 6 donors. Similarly, these clonotypes led the CD3+CD56-NKG2C+ fraction as well in a handful of donors.

The material sequenced was CD8+ T cells sorted from blood. The sequence derives from a woman between 18 and 29 years old in good health. The V gene is TRBV7-2, the J gene TRBJ2-1; 7 bases are a match to TRBD2. Here the CDR3 reads CASSSTPSHSGGNEQFF. In DNA form, the CDR3 reads TGTGCCAGCAGCTCCACCCCATCCCACTCGGGGGGCAATGAGCAGTTCTTC. The whole variable domain, remainder taken from reference TRBV7-2 and TRBJ2-1, is GAGVSQSPSNKVTEKGKDVELRCDPISGHTALYWYRQSLGQGLEFLIYFQGNSAPDKSGLPSDRFSAERTGGSVSTLTIQRTQQEDSAVYLCASSSTPSHSGGNEQFFGPGTRLTVL.